The 18 T cell receptor beta chains presented below share a single source sample, sequenced in a study of cytomegalovirus exposure and HLA in healthy donors. The protocol was immunoSEQ multiplex PCR, while the TCRdb copy is restricted to in-frame clones and leaves out a portion. The sample consists of 220,000 or so clones, about nine tenths of them appearing once. Sequencing was performed on PBMCs. These receptors were taken from a woman aged 18-29 years in good health and CMV-seronegative.

J is TRBJ1-5 and V is TRBV29-1; D is perhaps TRBD1 (5 bases). This CDR3 spans 11 amino acids. The V end lost 3 bases, the J end lost 15 bases, and 15 bases lay between the germline ends. Looked up from germline, CDR1 is SQVTM and CDR2 is ANQGSEA. Here the CDR3 DNA reads TGCAGCGTTGAGTGGCTGGGGCTCCCGCATTTT. It codes for CSVEWLGLPHF.

The chain combines TRBV29-1 with TRBJ1-5; no definite D call. This CDR3 is 13 amino acids long. Trimming stripped 6 bases from V and 1 base from J, with 10 bases between. CDR1 and CDR2 from the germline V gene are SQVTM and ANQGSEA. The CDR3: CSVRRESNQPQHF. The DNA of the CDR3 is TGCAGCGTCCGAAGGGAGAGCAATCAGCCCCAGCATTTT. Based on the CDR3 plus reference TRBV29-1 and TRBJ1-5, the full variable domain is SAVISQKPSRDICQRGTSLTIQCQVDSQVTMMFWYRQQPGQSLTLIATANQGSEATYESGFVIDKFPISRPNLTFSTLTVSNMSPEDSSIYLCSVRRESNQPQHFGDGTRLSIL.

This sequence joins TRBV5-4 and TRBJ1-1; tentatively, D is TRBD1 (6 bases). V dropped 0 bases and J dropped 0 bases, with 12 bases sitting between them. The germline gives CDR1 SGHNT, CDR2 YYREEE (reference sequence). CDR3 length: 16 amino acids. CDR3 in amino acids: CASSLGAQGMNTEAFF. The DNA of the CDR3 is TGTGCCAGCAGCTTGGGTGCACAGGGCATGAACACTGAAGCTTTCTTT.

This chain links TRBV5-1 with TRBJ2-1; D not certain. Germline V gene data show CDR1 as SGHRS and CDR2 as YFSETQ. The ends were cut back, 4 bases at V and 8 bases at J, with 16 bases in the middle. This CDR3 is 14 amino acids long. CDR3 DNA sequence: TGCGCCAGCAGCCAAACCCAGGCTATGTATGAGCAGTTCTTC. It codes for CASSQTQAMYEQFF.

This clone came up once. The V call is TRBV5-1, the J call TRBJ1-2; maybe TRBD1 (5 bases). Germline CDR1 is SGHRS and CDR2 is YFSETQ. The CDR3 consists of 14 residues. V lost 3 bases, J lost 7 bases, and 16 bases lay in between. The DNA for the CDR3 is TGCGCCAGCAGCTCGGGGGACCTCCGGACTGGCTACACCTTC. It specifies CASSSGDLRTGYTF.

The CDR3 loop reads CASSHSSGANVLTF. CDR3 nucleotide sequence: TGTGCCAGCAGTCATAGCTCTGGGGCCAACGTCCTGACTTTC. V usage is TRBV2 and J usage is TRBJ2-6; D is uncertain. The CDR3 totals 14 residues. Deletions cut 5 bases from V and 0 bases from J, with 5 bases between. From germline, CDR1 is SNHLY and CDR2 FYNNEI.

The chain couples TRBV5-4 to TRBJ1-2, with 9 nucleotides matching TRBD1. The length of the CDR3 is 15 residues. The germline V gene has CDR1 SGHNT and CDR2 YYREEE (reference sequence). J gave up 4 bases and V 4 bases, and 8 bases lay outside the gene matches. The CDR3 protein is CASSPRTGDLYGYTF. The CDR3 bases are TGTGCCAGCAGCCCCCGGACAGGGGATCTCTATGGCTACACCTTC.

The genes are TRBV7-9 and TRBJ1-1, with D maybe TRBD1 (6 bases). V gave up 2 bases and J gave up 4 bases, with 11 bases separating them. Germline V gene lookup returns CDR1 SEHNR and CDR2 FQNEAQ (reference sequence). The length of the CDR3 is 14 residues. The CDR3: CASSLNRVGTEAFF. CDR3 sequence (DNA): TGTGCCAGCAGCTTAAACAGGGTGGGCACTGAAGCTTTCTTT.

This chain joins TRBV19 and TRBJ2-3; 7 bases line up with TRBD1. The CDR3 has 14 amino acids. Germline V gene sequence: CDR1 LNHDA, CDR2 SQIVND (reference sequence). Trimming at V came to 5 bases and at J to 0 bases, leaving 2 bases not matched to a gene. The chain's CDR3 is CASSLGQSTDTQYF. The CDR3 DNA follows: TGTGCCAGTAGTCTGGGACAGAGCACAGATACGCAGTATTTT.

The chain carries TRBV9 and TRBJ1-2; D unclear. Germline lookup yields CDR1 SGDLS and CDR2 YYNGEE. The CDR3 covers 21 residues. The ends were cut back, 1 base at V and 0 bases at J, with 28 bases in the middle. The CDR3 DNA is TGTGCCAGCAGCGTAAGAGGGTCAACCTTTCAGGCAGACCCAGCTAACTATGGCTACACCTTC. Its translation is CASSVRGSTFQADPANYGYTF. Variable domain in full (rest from reference TRBV9 and TRBJ1-2): DSGVTQTPKHLITATGQRVTLRCSPRSGDLSVYWYQQSLDQGLQFLIQYYNGEERAKGNILERFSAQQFPDLHSELNLSSLELGDSALYFCASSVRGSTFQADPANYGYTFGSGTRLTVV.

This clone was counted once. The CDR3 sequence is CASSLGQGETQYF. CDR3 nucleotide sequence: TGCGCCAGCAGCTTGGGGCAGGGAGAGACCCAGTACTTC. V is TRBV5-1 and J is TRBJ2-5; TRBD1 is a possible D gene (5 bases). Trimming shortened V by 0 bases and J by 4 bases, and 7 bases separated the two germline ends. The germline CDR1 and CDR2 sequences are SGHRS and YFSETQ. The CDR3 is 13 amino acids. Based on the CDR3 plus reference TRBV5-1 and TRBJ2-5, the full variable domain is KAGVTQTPRYLIKTRGQQVTLSCSPISGHRSVSWYQQTPGQGLQFLFEYFSETQRNKGNFPGRFSGRQFSNSRSEMNVSTLELGDSALYLCASSLGQGETQYFGPGTRLLVL.

The rearrangement joins TRBV7-8 to TRBJ2-7; D gene ambiguous. Germline loops: CDR1 SGHVS, CDR2 FQNEAQ. The CDR3 spans 14 residues. V was clipped by 5 bases and J by 0 bases, with 11 bases between them. Written as DNA, the CDR3 is TGTGCCAGCAGCCGCCCCGGGTCCTCCTACGAGCAGTACTTC. Translating gives CASSRPGSSYEQYF.

J is TRBJ2-1 and V is TRBV5-1, with 7 bases aligning to TRBD2. Trimming removed 0 bases from V and 0 bases from J; junction bases left unmatched: 6. Germline CDR1 reads SGHRS; CDR2 reads YFSETQ. The CDR3 is 17 amino acids. CDR3: CASSLARGGSSYNEQFF. For the CDR3, the DNA is TGCGCCAGCAGCTTGGCCCGGGGCGGGAGCTCCTACAATGAGCAGTTCTTC.

This chain uses TRBV6-1 with TRBJ1-5; 8 nucleotides align to TRBD1. V shed 3 bases and J 6 bases; nucleotides not matched to a gene: 7. Germline V CDR1 and CDR2: MNHNS, SASEGT. The CDR3 sequence is 15 residues long. The CDR3 sequence: CASSEGRGLGQPQHF. CDR3 nucleotide sequence: TGTGCCAGCAGTGAGGGCAGGGGGCTTGGTCAGCCCCAGCATTTT.

This sequence joins TRBV4-1 and TRBJ2-3; 10 bases align to TRBD2. From germline, CDR1 is MGHRA and CDR2 YSYEKL. The length of the CDR3 is 17 residues. Trimming took 1 base from V and 5 from J; bases not matched to a gene: 9. The CDR3 region has the DNA TGCGCCAGCAGCCAAGGAATAGCGGGAGGCCTCGGAGATACGCAGTATTTT. Translating it yields CASSQGIAGGLGDTQYF.

This chain links TRBV19 with TRBJ1-2, with 8 bases matching TRBD1. This CDR3 region has 13 residues. V was pared by 2 bases and J by 8 bases, with 4 bases of the junction left unmatched. CDR1 is LNHDA and CDR2 is SQIVND in the germline V gene (reference sequence). The CDR3 bases are TGTGCCAGTAGTATAAGGACAGGGATCGGCTACACCTTC. This codes for CASSIRTGIGYTF.

This chain uses TRBV4-1 with TRBJ1-5; D is perhaps TRBD1 (5 bases). Trimming shortened V by 1 base and J by 5 bases, and 12 bases separated the two germline ends. The CDR3 has 15 amino acids. CDR1 and CDR2 (germline): MGHRA, YSYEKL. The CDR3 region is CASSQVGRVDQPQHF. The DNA of the CDR3 is TGCGCCAGCAGCCAAGTAGGCAGGGTAGATCAGCCCCAGCATTTT.

This chain links TRBV7-6 with TRBJ2-1; 9 bases are a match to TRBD2. This CDR3 has 15 amino acids. V trimming: 5 bases; J trimming: 4 bases; junction bases outside the gene matches: 6. Germline CDR1 is SGHVS and CDR2 is FNYEAQ. This chain's CDR3 is CASSRGLASYNEQFF. The CDR3 DNA is TGTGCCAGCAGCCGGGGACTAGCTTCTTACAATGAGCAGTTCTTC. The complete variable domain, with remaining parts taken from reference TRBV7-6 and TRBJ2-1, reads GAGVSQSPRYKVTKRGQDVALRCDPISGHVSLYWYRQALGQGPEFLTYFNYEAQQDKSGLPNDRFSAERPEGSISTLTIQRTEQRDSAMYRCASSRGLASYNEQFFGPGTRLTVL.